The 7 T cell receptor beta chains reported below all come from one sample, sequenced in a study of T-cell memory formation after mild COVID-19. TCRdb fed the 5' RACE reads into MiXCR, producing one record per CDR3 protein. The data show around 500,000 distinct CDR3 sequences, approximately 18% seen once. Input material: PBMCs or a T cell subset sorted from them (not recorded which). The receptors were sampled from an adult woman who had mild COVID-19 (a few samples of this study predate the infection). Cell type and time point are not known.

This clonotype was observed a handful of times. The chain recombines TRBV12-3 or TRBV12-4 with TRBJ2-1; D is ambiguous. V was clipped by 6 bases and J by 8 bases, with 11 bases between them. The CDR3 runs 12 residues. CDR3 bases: TGTGCCAGCAGCTGGGGTGGTGATGAGCAGTTCTTC. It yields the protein CASSWGGDEQFF.

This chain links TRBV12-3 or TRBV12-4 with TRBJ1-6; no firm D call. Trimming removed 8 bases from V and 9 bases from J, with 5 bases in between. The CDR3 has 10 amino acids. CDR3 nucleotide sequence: TGTGCCAGCTCAATTTCACCCCTCCACTTT. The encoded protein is CASSISPLHF.

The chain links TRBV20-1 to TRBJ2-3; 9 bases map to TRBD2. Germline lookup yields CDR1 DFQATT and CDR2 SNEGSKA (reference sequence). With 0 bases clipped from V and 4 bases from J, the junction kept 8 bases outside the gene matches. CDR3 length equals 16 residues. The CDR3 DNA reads TGCAGTGCTAGAGAATATCTAGCGGGATTTTCAGATACGCAGTATTTT. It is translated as CSAREYLAGFSDTQYF.

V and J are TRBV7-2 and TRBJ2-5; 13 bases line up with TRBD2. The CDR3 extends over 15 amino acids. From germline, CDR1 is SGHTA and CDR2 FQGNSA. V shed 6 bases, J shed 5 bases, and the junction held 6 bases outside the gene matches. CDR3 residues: CASREGGLAGETQYF. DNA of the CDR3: TGTGCCAGCAGGGAAGGGGGACTAGCGGGGGAGACCCAGTACTTC.

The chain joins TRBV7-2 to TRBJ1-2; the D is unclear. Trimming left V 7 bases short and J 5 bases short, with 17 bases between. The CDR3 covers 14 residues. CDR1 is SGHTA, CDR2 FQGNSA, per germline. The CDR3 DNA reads TGTGCCAGCATCTGGGCAGGAGATGGGTATGGCTACACCTTC. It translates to CASIWAGDGYGYTF.

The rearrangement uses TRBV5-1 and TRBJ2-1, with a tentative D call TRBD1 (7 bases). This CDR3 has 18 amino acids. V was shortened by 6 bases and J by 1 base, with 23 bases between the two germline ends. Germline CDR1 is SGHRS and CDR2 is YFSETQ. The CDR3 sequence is CASKGGGAKGQSYNEQFF. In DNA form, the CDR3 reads TGCGCCAGCAAAGGAGGGGGCGCCAAGGGCCAATCCTACAATGAGCAGTTCTTC. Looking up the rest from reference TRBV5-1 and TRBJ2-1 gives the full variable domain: KAGVTQTPRYLIKTRGQQVTLSCSPISGHRSVSWYQQTPGQGLQFLFEYFSETQRNKGNFPGRFSGRQFSNSRSEMNVSTLELGDSALYLCASKGGGAKGQSYNEQFFGPGTRLTVL.

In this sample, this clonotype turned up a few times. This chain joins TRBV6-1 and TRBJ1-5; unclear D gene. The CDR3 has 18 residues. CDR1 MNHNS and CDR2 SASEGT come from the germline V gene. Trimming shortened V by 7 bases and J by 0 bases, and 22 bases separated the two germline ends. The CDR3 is CASIQDGGYRYSNQPQHF. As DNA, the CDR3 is TGTGCCAGCATTCAGGACGGTGGGTATCGTTATAGCAATCAGCCCCAGCATTTT.